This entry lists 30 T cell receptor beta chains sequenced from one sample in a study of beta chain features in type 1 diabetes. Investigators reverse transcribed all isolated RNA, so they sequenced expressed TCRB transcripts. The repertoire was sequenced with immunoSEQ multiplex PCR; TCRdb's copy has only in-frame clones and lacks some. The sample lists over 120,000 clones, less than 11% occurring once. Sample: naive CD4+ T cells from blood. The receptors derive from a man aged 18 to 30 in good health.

CDR3 sequence (DNA): TGTGCCAGCAGCTTGTTTTCTGGGGAGACCGGGGAGCTGTTTTTT. Protein: CASSLFSGETGELFF. The chain links TRBV5-6 to TRBJ2-2; D possibly corresponds to TRBD2 (5 bases). V lost 1 base, J lost 5 bases, and 12 bases lay in between. The CDR3 is made up of 15 amino acids. The germline CDR1 and CDR2 sequences are SGHDT and YYEEEE. Together with reference TRBV5-6 and TRBJ2-2, the CDR3 gives the full variable domain: DAGVTQSPTHLIKTRGQQVTLRCSPKSGHDTVSWYQQALGQGPQFIFQYYEEEERQRGNFPDRFSGHQFPNYSSELNVNALLLGDSALYLCASSLFSGETGELFFGEGSRLTVL.

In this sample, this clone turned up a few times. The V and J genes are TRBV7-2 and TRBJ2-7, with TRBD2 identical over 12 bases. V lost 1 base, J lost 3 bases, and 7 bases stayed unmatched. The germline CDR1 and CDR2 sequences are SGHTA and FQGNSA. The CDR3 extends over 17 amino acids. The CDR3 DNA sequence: TGTGCCAGCAGCTTAGTCCACACTAGCGGGGGGAACTACGAGCAGTACTTC. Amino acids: CASSLVHTSGGNYEQYF. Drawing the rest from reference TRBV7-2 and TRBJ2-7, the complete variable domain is GAGVSQSPSNKVTEKGKDVELRCDPISGHTALYWYRQSLGQGLEFLIYFQGNSAPDKSGLPSDRFSAERTGGSVSTLTIQRTQQEDSAVYLCASSLVHTSGGNYEQYFGPGTRLTVT.

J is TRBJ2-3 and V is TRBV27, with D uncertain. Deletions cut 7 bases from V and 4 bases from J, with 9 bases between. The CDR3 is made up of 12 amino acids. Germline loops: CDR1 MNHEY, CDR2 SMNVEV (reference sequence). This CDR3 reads CASKSRPDTQYF. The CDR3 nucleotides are TGTGCCAGCAAATCGCGCCCAGATACGCAGTATTTT.

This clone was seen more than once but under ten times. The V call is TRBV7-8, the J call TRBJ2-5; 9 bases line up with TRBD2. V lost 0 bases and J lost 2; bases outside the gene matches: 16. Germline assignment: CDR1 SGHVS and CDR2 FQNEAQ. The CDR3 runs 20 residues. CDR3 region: CASSLALRISGGINQETQYF. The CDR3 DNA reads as TGTGCCAGCAGCTTAGCTTTGAGGATTAGCGGGGGAATAAATCAAGAGACCCAGTACTTC.

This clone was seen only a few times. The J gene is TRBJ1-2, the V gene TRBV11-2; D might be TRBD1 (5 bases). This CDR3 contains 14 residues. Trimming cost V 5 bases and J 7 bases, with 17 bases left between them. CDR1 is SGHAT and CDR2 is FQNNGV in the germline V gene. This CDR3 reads CASSQGSRAAGYTF. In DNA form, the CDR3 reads TGTGCCAGCAGCCAAGGTAGCAGGGCGGCTGGCTACACCTTC.

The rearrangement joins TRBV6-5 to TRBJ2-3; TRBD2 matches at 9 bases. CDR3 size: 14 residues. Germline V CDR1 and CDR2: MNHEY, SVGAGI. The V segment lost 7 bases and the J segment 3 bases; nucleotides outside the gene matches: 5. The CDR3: CASNAGGPTDTQYF. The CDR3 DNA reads TGTGCCAGCAACGCGGGGGGGCCAACAGATACGCAGTATTTT.

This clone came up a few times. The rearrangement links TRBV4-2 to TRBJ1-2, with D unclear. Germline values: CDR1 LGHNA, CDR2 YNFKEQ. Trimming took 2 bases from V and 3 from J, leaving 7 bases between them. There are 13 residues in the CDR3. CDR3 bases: TGTGCCAGCAGCCAATATGGGCACTATGGCTACACCTTC. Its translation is CASSQYGHYGYTF.

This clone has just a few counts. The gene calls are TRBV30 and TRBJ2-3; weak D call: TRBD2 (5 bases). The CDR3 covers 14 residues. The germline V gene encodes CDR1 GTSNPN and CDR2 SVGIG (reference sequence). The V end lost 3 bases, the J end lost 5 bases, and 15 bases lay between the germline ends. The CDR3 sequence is CAWRRDGSRDTQYF. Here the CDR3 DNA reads TGTGCCTGGAGGAGGGATGGGTCTAGAGATACGCAGTATTTT.

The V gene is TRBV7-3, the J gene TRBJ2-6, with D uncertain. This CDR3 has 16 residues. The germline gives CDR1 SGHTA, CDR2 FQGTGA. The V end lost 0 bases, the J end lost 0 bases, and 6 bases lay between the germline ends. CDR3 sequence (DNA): TGTGCCAGCAGCTTAACCACTTCCTCTGGGGCCAACGTCCTGACTTTC. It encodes CASSLTTSSGANVLTF.

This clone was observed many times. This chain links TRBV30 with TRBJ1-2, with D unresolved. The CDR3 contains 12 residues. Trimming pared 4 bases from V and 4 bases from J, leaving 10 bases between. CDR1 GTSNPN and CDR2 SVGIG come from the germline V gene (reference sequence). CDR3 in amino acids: CAWMRGLYGYTF. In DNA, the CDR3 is TGTGCCTGGATGCGGGGTCTCTATGGCTACACCTTC.

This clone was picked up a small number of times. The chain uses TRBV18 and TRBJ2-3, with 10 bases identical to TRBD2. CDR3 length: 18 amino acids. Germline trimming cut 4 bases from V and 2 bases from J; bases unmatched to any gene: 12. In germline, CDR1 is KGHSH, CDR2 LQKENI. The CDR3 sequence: CASSQNDLAGDLTDTQYF. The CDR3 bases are TGTGCCAGCTCACAGAACGACCTAGCGGGGGACCTCACAGATACGCAGTATTTT.

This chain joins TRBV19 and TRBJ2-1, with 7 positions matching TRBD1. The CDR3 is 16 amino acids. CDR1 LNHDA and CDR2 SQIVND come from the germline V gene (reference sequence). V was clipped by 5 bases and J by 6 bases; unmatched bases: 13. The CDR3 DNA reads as TGTGCCAGTAGTCACGTCCTAGGGGGCCACGGCAATGAGCAGTTCTTC. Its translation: CASSHVLGGHGNEQFF.

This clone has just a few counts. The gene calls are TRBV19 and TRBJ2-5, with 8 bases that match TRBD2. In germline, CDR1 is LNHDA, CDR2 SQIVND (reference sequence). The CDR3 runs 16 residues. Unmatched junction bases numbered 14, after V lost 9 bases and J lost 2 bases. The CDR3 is CASSAELAGSQETQYF. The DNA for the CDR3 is TGTGCCAGCAGCGCTGAGCTAGCGGGTTCACAAGAGACCCAGTACTTC.

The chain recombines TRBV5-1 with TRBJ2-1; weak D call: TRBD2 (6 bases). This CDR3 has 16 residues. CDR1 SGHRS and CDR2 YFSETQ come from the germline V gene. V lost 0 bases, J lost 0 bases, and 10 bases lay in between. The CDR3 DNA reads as TGCGCCAGCAGCTTGGCCGGGACTGACTCCTACAATGAGCAGTTCTTC. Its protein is CASSLAGTDSYNEQFF.

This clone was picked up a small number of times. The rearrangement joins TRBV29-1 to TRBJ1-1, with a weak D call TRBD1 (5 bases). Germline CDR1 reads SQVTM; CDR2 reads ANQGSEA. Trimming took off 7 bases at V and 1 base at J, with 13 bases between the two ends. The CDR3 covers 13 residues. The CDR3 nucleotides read TGCAGCGGCTGGGGGGGACCGAACACTGAAGCTTTCTTT. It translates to CSGWGGPNTEAFF.

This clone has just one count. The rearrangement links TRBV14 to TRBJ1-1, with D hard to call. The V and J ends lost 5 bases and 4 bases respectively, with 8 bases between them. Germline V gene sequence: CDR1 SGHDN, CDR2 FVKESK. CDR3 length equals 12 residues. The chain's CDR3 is CASSDRGTEAFF. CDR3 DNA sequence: TGTGCCAGCAGCGATCGAGGCACTGAAGCTTTCTTT.

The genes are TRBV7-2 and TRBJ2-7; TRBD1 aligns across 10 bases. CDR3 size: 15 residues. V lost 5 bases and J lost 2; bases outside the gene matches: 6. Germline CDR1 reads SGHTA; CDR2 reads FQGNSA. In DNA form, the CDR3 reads TGTGCCAGCAGCAACCGGGACAGGGGAACCTACGAGCAGTACTTC. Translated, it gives CASSNRDRGTYEQYF.

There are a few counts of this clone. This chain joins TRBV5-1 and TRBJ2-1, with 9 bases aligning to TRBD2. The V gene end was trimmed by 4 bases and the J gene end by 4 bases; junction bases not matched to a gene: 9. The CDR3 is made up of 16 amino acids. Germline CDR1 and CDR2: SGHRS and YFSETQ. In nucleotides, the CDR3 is TGCGCCAGCAGCCCCAATAGCGGGGGCCCTTACAATGAGCAGTTCTTC. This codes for CASSPNSGGPYNEQFF.

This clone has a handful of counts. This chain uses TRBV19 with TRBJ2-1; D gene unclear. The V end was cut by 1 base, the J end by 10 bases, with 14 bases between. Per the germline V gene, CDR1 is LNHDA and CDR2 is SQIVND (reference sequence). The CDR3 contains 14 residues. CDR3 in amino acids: CASSIVLEDLEQFF. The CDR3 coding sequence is TGTGCCAGTAGTATAGTCTTAGAAGACTTGGAGCAGTTCTTC.

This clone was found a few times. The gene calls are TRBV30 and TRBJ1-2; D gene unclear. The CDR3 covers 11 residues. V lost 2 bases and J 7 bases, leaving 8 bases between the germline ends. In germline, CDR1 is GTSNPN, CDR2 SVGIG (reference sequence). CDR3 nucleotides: TGTGCCTGGAGTAGTGGAGCTGGCTACACCTTC. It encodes CAWSSGAGYTF. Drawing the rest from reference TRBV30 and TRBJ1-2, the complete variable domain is SQTIHQWPATLVQPVGSPLSLECTVEGTSNPNLYWYRQAAGRGLQLLFYSVGIGQISSEVPQNLSASRPQDRQFILSSKKLLLSDSGFYLCAWSSGAGYTFGSGTRLTVV.

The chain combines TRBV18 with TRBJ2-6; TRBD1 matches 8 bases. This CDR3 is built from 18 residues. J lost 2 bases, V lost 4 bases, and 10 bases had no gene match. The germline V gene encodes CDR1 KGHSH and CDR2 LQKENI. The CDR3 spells CASSQAALQGAGANVLTF. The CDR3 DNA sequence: TGTGCCAGCTCACAAGCAGCATTACAGGGGGCTGGGGCCAACGTCCTGACTTTC.

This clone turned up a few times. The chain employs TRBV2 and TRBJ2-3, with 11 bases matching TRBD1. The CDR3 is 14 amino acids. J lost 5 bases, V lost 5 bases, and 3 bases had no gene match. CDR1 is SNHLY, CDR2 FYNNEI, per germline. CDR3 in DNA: TGTGCCAGCAGTTACGGGACAGGGGGAGATACGCAGTATTTT. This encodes CASSYGTGGDTQYF.

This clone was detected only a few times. The CDR3 loop is CASSRGTDTQYF. Written as DNA, the CDR3 is TGTGCCAGTAGCCGGGGAACAGATACGCAGTATTTT. The chain employs TRBV19 and TRBJ2-3, with a tentative D call TRBD2 (5 bases). V lost 6 bases, J lost 3 bases, and 7 bases lay in between. There are 12 residues in the CDR3. Germline V gene data show CDR1 as LNHDA and CDR2 as SQIVND (reference sequence).

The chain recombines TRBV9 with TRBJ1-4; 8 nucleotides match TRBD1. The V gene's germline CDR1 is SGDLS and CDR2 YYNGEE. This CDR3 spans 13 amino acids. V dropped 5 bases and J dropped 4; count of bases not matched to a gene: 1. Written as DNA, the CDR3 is TGTGCCAGCAGTACAGGGGGTAATGAAAAACTGTTTTTT. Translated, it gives CASSTGGNEKLFF. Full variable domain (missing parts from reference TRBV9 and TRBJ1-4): DSGVTQTPKHLITATGQRVTLRCSPRSGDLSVYWYQQSLDQGLQFLIQYYNGEERAKGNILERFSAQQFPDLHSELNLSSLELGDSALYFCASSTGGNEKLFFGSGTQLSVL.

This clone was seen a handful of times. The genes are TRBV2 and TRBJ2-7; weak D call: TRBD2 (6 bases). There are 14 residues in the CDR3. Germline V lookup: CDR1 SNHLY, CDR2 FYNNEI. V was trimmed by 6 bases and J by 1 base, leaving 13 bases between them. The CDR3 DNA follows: TGTGCCAGCAGGGGGACTGTTAGTTCCTACGAGCAGTACTTC. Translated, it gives CASRGTVSSYEQYF.

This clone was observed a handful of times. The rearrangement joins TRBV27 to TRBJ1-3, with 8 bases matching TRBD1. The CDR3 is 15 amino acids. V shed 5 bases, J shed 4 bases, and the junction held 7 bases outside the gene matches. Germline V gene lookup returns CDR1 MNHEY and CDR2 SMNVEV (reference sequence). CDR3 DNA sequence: TGTGCCAGCAGTCCCTACCAGGGGGCGGGAAACACCATATATTTT. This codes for CASSPYQGAGNTIYF.

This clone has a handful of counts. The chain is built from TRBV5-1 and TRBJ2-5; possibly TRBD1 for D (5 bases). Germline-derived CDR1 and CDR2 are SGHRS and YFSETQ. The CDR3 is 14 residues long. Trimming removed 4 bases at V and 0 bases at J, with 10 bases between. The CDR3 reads CASSQQVNQETQYF. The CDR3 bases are TGCGCCAGCAGCCAACAGGTAAACCAAGAGACCCAGTACTTC.

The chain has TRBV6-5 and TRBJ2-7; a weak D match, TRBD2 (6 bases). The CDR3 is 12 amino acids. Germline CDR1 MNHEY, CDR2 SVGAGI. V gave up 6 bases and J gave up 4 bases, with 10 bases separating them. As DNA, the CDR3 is TGTGCCAGCAGCCCCGCGGGGTACGAGCAGTACTTC. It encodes CASSPAGYEQYF.

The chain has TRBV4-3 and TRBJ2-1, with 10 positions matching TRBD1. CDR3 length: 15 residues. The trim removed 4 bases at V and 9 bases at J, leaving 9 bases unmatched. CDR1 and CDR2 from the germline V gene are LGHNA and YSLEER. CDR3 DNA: TGCGCCAGCAGCCTTACCGGGACAGGGGCGGGTGAGCAGTTCTTC. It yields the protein CASSLTGTGAGEQFF.

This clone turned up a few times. The chain's CDR3 is CSVEPDSYNEQFF. The DNA of the CDR3 is TGCAGCGTTGAACCCGACAGCTACAATGAGCAGTTCTTC. The chain combines TRBV29-1 with TRBJ2-1; possible D gene TRBD1, 5 bases. Deletions cut 2 bases from V and 3 bases from J, with 8 bases between. The CDR3 consists of 13 residues. CDR1 is SQVTM, CDR2 ANQGSEA, per germline.